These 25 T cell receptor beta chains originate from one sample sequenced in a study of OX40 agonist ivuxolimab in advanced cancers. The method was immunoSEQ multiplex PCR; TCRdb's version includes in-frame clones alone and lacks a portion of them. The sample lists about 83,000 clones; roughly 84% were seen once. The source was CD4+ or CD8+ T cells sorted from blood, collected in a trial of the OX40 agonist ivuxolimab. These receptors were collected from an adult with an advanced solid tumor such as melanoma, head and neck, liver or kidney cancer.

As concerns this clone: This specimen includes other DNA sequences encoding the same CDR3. CDR3 nucleotides: TGTGCCAGCAGTCCGGGACAGGGGGGTGGCTACACCTTC. As protein: CASSPGQGGGYTF. This chain connects TRBV27 to TRBJ1-2; TRBD1 matches 11 bases. Germline V gene lookup returns CDR1 MNHEY and CDR2 SMNVEV (reference sequence). The CDR3 contains 13 residues. J lost 7 bases, V lost 5 bases, and 3 bases had no gene match.

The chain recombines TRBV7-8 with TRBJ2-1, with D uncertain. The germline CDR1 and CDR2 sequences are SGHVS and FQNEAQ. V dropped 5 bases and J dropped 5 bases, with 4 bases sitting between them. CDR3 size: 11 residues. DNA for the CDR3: TGTGCCAGCAGCCTCAACAATGAGCAGTTCTTC. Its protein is CASSLNNEQFF.

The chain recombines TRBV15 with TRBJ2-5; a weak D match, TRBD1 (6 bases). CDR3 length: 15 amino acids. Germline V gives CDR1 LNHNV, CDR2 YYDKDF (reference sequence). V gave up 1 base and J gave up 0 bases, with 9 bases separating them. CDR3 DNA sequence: TGTGCCACCAGCAGAGCACAGGGTAACCAAGAGACCCAGTACTTC. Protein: CATSRAQGNQETQYF.

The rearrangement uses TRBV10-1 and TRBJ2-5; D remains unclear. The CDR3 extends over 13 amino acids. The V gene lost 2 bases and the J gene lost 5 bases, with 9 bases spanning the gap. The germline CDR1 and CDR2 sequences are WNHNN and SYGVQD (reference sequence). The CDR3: CASSENRVETQYF. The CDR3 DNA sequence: TGCGCCAGCAGTGAGAACCGAGTCGAGACCCAGTACTTC.

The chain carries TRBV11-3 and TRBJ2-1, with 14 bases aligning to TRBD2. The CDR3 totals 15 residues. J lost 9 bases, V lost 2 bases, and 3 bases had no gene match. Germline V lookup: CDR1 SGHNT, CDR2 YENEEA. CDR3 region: CASSLYGTSGSEQFF. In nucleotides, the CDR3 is TGTGCCAGCAGCTTATATGGGACTAGCGGGAGTGAGCAGTTCTTC.

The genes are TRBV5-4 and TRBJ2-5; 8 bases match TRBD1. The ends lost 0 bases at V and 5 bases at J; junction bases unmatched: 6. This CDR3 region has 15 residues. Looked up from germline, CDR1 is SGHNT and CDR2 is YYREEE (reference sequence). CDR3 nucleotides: TGTGCCAGCAGCTTGGGGACAGGGATCGGGGAGACCCAGTACTTC. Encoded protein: CASSLGTGIGETQYF.

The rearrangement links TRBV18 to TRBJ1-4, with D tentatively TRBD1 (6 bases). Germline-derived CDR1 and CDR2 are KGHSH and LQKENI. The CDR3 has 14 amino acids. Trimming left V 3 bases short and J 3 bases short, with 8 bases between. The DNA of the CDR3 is TGTGCCAGCTCACCGGGGACACCTAATGAAAAACTGTTTTTT. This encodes CASSPGTPNEKLFF.

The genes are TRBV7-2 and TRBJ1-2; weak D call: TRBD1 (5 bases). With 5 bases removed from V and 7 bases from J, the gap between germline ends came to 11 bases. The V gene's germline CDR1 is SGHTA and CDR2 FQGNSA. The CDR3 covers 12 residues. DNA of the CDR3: TGTGCCAGCAGCCGCGGGGGGGGTGGCTACACCTTC. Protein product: CASSRGGGGYTF.

CDR3 DNA: TGTGCCAGCAGTAGGGACAGGGTCTCTGGGGCCAACGTCCTGACTTTC. Translation gives CASSRDRVSGANVLTF. This chain joins TRBV2 and TRBJ2-6, with TRBD1 identical over 9 bases. Germline-derived CDR1 and CDR2 are SNHLY and FYNNEI. This CDR3 is 16 amino acids long. J lost 0 bases, V lost 5 bases, and 2 bases had no gene match. The whole variable domain, remainder taken from reference TRBV2 and TRBJ2-6, is EPEVTQTPSHQVTQMGQEVILRCVPISNHLYFYWYRQILGQKVEFLVSFYNNEISEKSEIFDDQFSVERPDGSNFTLKIRSTKLEDSAMYFCASSRDRVSGANVLTFGAGSRLTVL.

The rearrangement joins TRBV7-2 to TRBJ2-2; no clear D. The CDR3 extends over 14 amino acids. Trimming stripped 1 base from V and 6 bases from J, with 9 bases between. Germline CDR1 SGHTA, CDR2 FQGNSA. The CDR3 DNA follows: TGTGCCAGCAGCTTAGGGGTGCCGGCCGGGGAGCTGTTTTTT. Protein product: CASSLGVPAGELFF.

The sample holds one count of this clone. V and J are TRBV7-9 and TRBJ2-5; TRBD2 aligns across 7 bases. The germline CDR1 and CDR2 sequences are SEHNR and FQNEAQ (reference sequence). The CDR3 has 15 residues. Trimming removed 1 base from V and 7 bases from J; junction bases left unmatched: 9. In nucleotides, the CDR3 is TGTGCCAGCAGCTTAGGGGGACTATCGATGGGGACCCAGTACTTC. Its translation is CASSLGGLSMGTQYF.

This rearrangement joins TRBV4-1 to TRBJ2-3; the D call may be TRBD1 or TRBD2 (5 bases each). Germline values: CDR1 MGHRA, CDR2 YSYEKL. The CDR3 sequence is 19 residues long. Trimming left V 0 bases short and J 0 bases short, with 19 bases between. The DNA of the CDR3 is TGCGCCAGCAGCCAAGAACGGGGATGGGGCCCTCCTAGCACAGATACGCAGTATTTT. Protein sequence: CASSQERGWGPPSTDTQYF.

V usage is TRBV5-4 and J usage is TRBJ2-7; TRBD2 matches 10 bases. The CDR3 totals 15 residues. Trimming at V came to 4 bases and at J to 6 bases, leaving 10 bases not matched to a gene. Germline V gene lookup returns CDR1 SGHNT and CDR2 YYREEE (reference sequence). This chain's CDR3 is CASSPPGAGGREQYF. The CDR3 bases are TGTGCCAGCAGCCCTCCCGGAGCGGGGGGGCGCGAGCAGTACTTC. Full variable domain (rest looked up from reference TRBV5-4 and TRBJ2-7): ETGVTQSPTHLIKTRGQQVTLRCSSQSGHNTVSWYQQALGQGPQFIFQYYREEENGRGNFPPRFSGLQFPNYSSELNVNALELDDSALYLCASSPPGAGGREQYFGPGTRLTVT.

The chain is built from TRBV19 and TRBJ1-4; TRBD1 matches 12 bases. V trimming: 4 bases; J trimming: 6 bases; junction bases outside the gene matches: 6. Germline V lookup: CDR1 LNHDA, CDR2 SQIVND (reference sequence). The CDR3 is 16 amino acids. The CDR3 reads CASSTPGQGAHEKLFF. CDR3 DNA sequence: TGTGCCAGTAGTACCCCGGGACAGGGGGCACATGAAAAACTGTTTTTT.

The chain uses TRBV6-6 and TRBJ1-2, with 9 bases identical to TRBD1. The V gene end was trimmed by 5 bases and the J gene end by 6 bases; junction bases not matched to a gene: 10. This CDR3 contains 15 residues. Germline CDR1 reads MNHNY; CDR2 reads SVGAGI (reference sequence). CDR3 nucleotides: TGTGCCAGCAGTCCACACCGACAGGGGGAGGATGGCTACACCTTC. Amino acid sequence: CASSPHRQGEDGYTF.

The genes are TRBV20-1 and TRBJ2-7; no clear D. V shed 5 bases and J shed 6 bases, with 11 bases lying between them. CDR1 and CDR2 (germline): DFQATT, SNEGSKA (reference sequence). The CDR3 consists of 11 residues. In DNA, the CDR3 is TGCAGTGCTGCCCGGTGGAGCGAGCAGTACTTC. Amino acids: CSAARWSEQYF.

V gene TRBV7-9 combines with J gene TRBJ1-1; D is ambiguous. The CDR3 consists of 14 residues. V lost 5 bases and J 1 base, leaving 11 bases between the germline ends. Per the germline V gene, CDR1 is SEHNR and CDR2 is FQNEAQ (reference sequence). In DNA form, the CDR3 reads TGTGCCAGCAGCCCCCAGCTCTCGAACACTGAAGCTTTCTTT. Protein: CASSPQLSNTEAFF.

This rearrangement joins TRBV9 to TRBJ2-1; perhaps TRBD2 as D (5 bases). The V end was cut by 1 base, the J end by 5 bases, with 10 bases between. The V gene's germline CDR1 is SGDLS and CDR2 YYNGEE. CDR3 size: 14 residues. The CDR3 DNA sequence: TGTGCCAGCAGCGTAACACCGGGGAACAATGAGCAGTTCTTC. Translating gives CASSVTPGNNEQFF.

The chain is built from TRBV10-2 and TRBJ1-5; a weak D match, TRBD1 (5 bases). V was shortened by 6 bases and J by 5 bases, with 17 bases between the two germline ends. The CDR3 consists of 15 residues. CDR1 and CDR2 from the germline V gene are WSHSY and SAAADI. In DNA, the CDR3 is TGCGCCAGCAGCCGGGACCAAATGCCTCATCAGCCCCAGCATTTT. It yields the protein CASSRDQMPHQPQHF.

As DNA, the CDR3 is TGCGCCAGCAGCCAAGATATGGGAACGGTGGGAAACACCATATATTTT. Translated: CASSQDMGTVGNTIYF. The chain joins TRBV4-3 to TRBJ1-3, with D hard to call. Germline-derived CDR1 and CDR2 are LGHNA and YSLEER. The CDR3 length is 16 residues. Trimming cost V 0 bases and J 4 bases, with 13 bases left between them.

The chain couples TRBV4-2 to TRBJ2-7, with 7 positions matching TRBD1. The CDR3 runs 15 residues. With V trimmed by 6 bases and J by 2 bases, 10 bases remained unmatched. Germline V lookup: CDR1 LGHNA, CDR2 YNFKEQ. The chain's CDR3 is CASRISEGAPYEQYF. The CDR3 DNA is TGTGCCAGCAGGATTTCCGAGGGGGCCCCCTACGAGCAGTACTTC.

CDR3 nucleotides: TGTGCCAGCAGTTACTCTTACAGGGGGGGCGAAAAACTGTTTTTT. Translating gives CASSYSYRGGEKLFF. This chain joins TRBV6-5 and TRBJ1-4; 8 nucleotides align to TRBD1. CDR1 is MNHEY, CDR2 SVGAGI, per germline. This CDR3 is built from 15 residues. Germline trimming cut 0 bases from V and 8 bases from J; bases unmatched to any gene: 5.

The CDR3 DNA sequence: TGTGCCTGGAGTCGGAATAGCAATCAGCCCCAGCATTTT. Residues: CAWSRNSNQPQHF. The chain couples TRBV30 to TRBJ1-5; D is ambiguous. CDR3 length: 13 residues. Germline V lookup: CDR1 GTSNPN, CDR2 SVGIG (reference sequence). Trimming stripped 2 bases from V and 0 bases from J, with 5 bases between.

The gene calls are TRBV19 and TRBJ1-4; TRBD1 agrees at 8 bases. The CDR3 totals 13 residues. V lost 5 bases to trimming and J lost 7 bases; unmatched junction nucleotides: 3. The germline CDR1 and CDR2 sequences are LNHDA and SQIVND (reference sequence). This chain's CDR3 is CASSPTGVEKLFF. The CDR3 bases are TGTGCCAGTAGTCCGACAGGGGTTGAAAAACTGTTTTTT.

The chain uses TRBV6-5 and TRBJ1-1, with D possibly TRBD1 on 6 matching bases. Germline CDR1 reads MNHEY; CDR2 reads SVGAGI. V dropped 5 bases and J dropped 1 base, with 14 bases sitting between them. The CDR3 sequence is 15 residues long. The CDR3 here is CASSLSRGTNTEAFF. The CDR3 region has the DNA TGTGCCAGCAGTCTTTCCAGGGGTACGAACACTGAAGCTTTCTTT.